Listed below are T cell receptor beta chains from one sample, sequenced in a study of blood T cells in healthy people across ages. TCRdb reprocessed the 5' RACE reads via MiXCR and lists one record per CDR3 protein. The repertoire holds roughly 800,000 distinct CDR3 sequences, with more than 25% as singletons. This same sample was also part of a study on T cells of mothers and their children.

The specimen sequenced was blood. The receptor source for this set is a boy younger than 18 in good health. Both conserved end residues are part of each CDR3. D genes are given only for firm matches. Expanded clones get a size class; other rows say once, few or many, or leave the size out.

V	size	J	D	DNA	CDR3
TRBV20-1	NA	TRBJ1-2	NA	TGCAGTGCTAGAGCAGGAGATATTAACTATGGCTACACCTTC	CSARAGDINYGYTF
TRBV14	NA	TRBJ2-5	NA	TGTGCCAGCAGCAGACTAGTCGGAGAGACCCAGTACTTC	CASSRLVGETQYF
TRBV28	NA	TRBJ2-7	TRBD1	TGTGCCAGCAGTTTGGGTGCCCACAGGGGCGCAGGAGAGCAGTACTTC	CASSLGAHRGAGEQYF
TRBV27	NA	TRBJ2-4	NA	TGTGCCAGCAGTTTGCCGTCCAAAAACATTCAGTACTTC	CASSLPSKNIQYF
TRBV7-9	few	TRBJ2-7	NA	TGTGCCAGCAGCCCCCCGGCCAGGGCGAGCTCCTACGAGCAGTACTTC	CASSPPARASSYEQYF
TRBV29-1	NA	TRBJ2-7	NA	TGCAGCGTTGTGCAAGACTACGAGCAGTACTTC	CSVVQDYEQYF
TRBV9	NA	TRBJ2-1	TRBD2	TGTGCCAGCAGCAGACGACTAGCGCCCGTCGATGAGCAGTTCTTC	CASSRRLAPVDEQFF
TRBV7-9	NA	TRBJ1-4	NA	TGTGCCAGCAGCTTATACCTGGATGAAAAACTGTTTTTT	CASSLYLDEKLFF
TRBV5-1	NA	TRBJ2-6	NA	TGCGCCAGCAGCCGCACCGCGGGCCCTGGGGCCAACGTCCTGACTTTC	CASSRTAGPGANVLTF
TRBV20-1	once	TRBJ2-7	NA	TGCAGTGCTTTAGGGACTGCGAGCTCCTACGAGCAGTACTTC	CSALGTASSYEQYF
TRBV20-1	NA	TRBJ2-3	TRBD2	TGCAGTGCGCCTACTAGCGCCGGAGATACGCAGTATTTT	CSAPTSAGDTQYF
TRBV6-1	few	TRBJ1-5	TRBD1	TGTGCCAGCAGTGCCCGGGACAGGGGTTCTAATCAGCCCCAGCATTTT	CASSARDRGSNQPQHF
TRBV12-3/TRBV12-4	many	TRBJ2-4	TRBD2	TGTGCCAGCAGTTTACTTGGAGCGGGGGGGCCAATAGCCAAAAACATTCAGTACTTC	CASSLLGAGGPIAKNIQYF
TRBV5-1	few	TRBJ2-7	NA	TGCGCCAGCAGCAAAGACAGGGAGGGAAGCGAGCAGTACTTC	CASSKDREGSEQYF
TRBV29-1	NA	TRBJ2-7	NA	TGCAGCGTTGTGGCGAGCGGCAGGGCCTACGAGCAGTACTTC	CSVVASGRAYEQYF
TRBV15	few	TRBJ2-5	NA	TGTGCCACCAGCAGACCCGGGACGTCGGGTGAAGAGACCCAGTACTTC	CATSRPGTSGEETQYF
TRBV6-1	few	TRBJ2-7	TRBD1	TGTGCCAGCAGTGGAGTGGCGGGACAGGGGAAGTACGAGCAGTACTTC	CASSGVAGQGKYEQYF
TRBV7-2	NA	TRBJ2-1	TRBD2	TGTGCCAGCAGCTTAGTTGGGACTAGCGGGAGCAATGAGCAGTTCTTC	CASSLVGTSGSNEQFF
TRBV12-3/TRBV12-4	NA	TRBJ2-3	TRBD2	TGTGCCAGCAGTTTAAGTTTCGGGGGGGGCGAAACAGATACGCAGTATTTT	CASSLSFGGGETDTQYF
TRBV29-1	NA	TRBJ2-5	NA	TGCAGCGTTGAAATAGCGTCAGAGACCCAGTACTTC	CSVEIASETQYF
TRBV6-1	NA	TRBJ1-4	NA	TGTGCCAGCAGTGAAAGTAAGGGAACTAATGAAAAACTGTTTTTT	CASSESKGTNEKLFF
TRBV4-2	NA	TRBJ2-5	NA	TGTGCCAGCAGCCAAGGCTTTCGGGGGGAGACCCAGTACTTC	CASSQGFRGETQYF
TRBV6-5	NA	TRBJ1-2	NA	TGTGCCAGCGTCAGCCCTCGGGGCTACACCTTC	CASVSPRGYTF
TRBV3-1	NA	TRBJ2-7	TRBD1	TGTGCCAGCAGCCGGGACAGGCAGGGGTTTACCTACGAGCAGTACTTC	CASSRDRQGFTYEQYF
TRBV10-1	NA	TRBJ2-4	NA	TGCGCCAGCAGTGAGTCTCAGAAAAACATTCAGTACTTC	CASSESQKNIQYF
TRBV6-2/TRBV6-3	NA	TRBJ2-3	TRBD2	TGTGCCAGCAACCCTACTAGCGGACACACAGATACGCAGTATTTT	CASNPTSGHTDTQYF
TRBV20-1	NA	TRBJ2-4	TRBD1	TGCAGTGCCCCAGCAGGGGGTCAAAACATTCAGTACTTC	CSAPAGGQNIQYF
TRBV4-1	once	TRBJ1-1	NA	TGCGCCAGCAGTAGGGGTCTCATGAACACTGAAGCTTTCTTT	CASSRGLMNTEAFF
TRBV2	few	TRBJ2-5	TRBD2	TGTGCCAGCTGCTGCGGGAGATTGGGTGAGCAGTACTTC	CASCCGRLGEQYF
TRBV6-5	few	TRBJ1-4	TRBD1	TGTGCCAGCAAGCCGGGACAGGGAGAAGGAGAAAAACTGTTTTTT	CASKPGQGEGEKLFF
TRBV9	few	TRBJ2-5	TRBD1	TGTGCCAGCAGCACGCCCCGGACAGGGGGCACAGAGACCCAGTACTTC	CASSTPRTGGTETQYF